This is a list of T cell receptor beta chains from one sample in a study of T cells in Graves' hyperthyroidism and ophthalmopathy. MiXCR was run by TCRdb on the multiplex PCR reads, yielding one entry per CDR3 protein. The table shows nearly 600,000 distinct CDR3 sequences, with approximately 15% occurring only once. The sequencing input was blood. These receptor sequences come from a woman aged 18-35 years with Graves' ophthalmopathy. Both conserved end residues are part of each CDR3. The D gene is left open where the match is weak. Size tells how often a clone was seen (once, few, many) or the class of an expanded clone, and some rows leave it out.

J gene: TRBJ2-5; D gene: TRBD1; V gene: TRBV7-8; clone size: many; CDR3 DNA: TGTGCCAGCAGCTCACGGACAGGGGGCATGGAGACCCAGTACTTC; CDR3 protein: CASSSRTGGMETQYF
J gene: TRBJ2-1; D gene: -; V gene: TRBV29-1; clone size: many; CDR3 DNA: TGCAGCGTTGAGGGGGGCAGGGCTCACGGGAGCTCCTACAATGAGCAGTTCTTC; CDR3 protein: CSVEGGRAHGSSYNEQFF
J gene: TRBJ2-3; D gene: TRBD2; V gene: TRBV27; clone size: many; CDR3 DNA: TGTGCCAGCAGTTCCGGACTAGCGGACACAGATACGCAGTATTTT; CDR3 protein: CASSSGLADTDTQYF
J gene: TRBJ2-1; D gene: TRBD1; V gene: TRBV9; clone size: -; CDR3 DNA: TGTGCCAGCAGCCCCCGGGACAGGGATAGGTACAATGAGCAGTTCTTC; CDR3 protein: CASSPRDRDRYNEQFF
J gene: TRBJ1-2; D gene: TRBD1; V gene: TRBV6-2/TRBV6-3; clone size: -; CDR3 DNA: TGTGCCAGCAGTTCGACAGGGGGCGGCTACACCTTC; CDR3 protein: CASSSTGGGYTF
J gene: TRBJ2-1; D gene: -; V gene: TRBV20-1; clone size: few; CDR3 DNA: TGCAGTGCTAGAGAGTGGGGTAGGTCCTACAATGAGCAGTTCTTC; CDR3 protein: CSAREWGRSYNEQFF
J gene: TRBJ2-7; D gene: TRBD2; V gene: TRBV11-3; clone size: -; CDR3 DNA: TGTGCCAGCAGCTCCCCCGGGACTAGCGGGAGTGTCTACGAGCAGTACTTC; CDR3 protein: CASSSPGTSGSVYEQYF
J gene: TRBJ2-1; D gene: TRBD1; V gene: TRBV20-1; clone size: many; CDR3 DNA: TGCAGTGCTAGAGATCCCCGACAGGGGGGGTACAATGAGCAGTTCTTC; CDR3 protein: CSARDPRQGGYNEQFF
J gene: TRBJ2-1; D gene: TRBD2; V gene: TRBV2; clone size: many; CDR3 DNA: TGTGCCAGCAGTGGCGCGGGGGGTGAGCAGTTCTTC; CDR3 protein: CASSGAGGEQFF
J gene: TRBJ2-1; D gene: -; V gene: TRBV3-1; clone size: many; CDR3 DNA: TGTGCCAGCAGCCAAGTGACCCTTAGTGGTGAGCAGTTCTTC; CDR3 protein: CASSQVTLSGEQFF
J gene: TRBJ2-7; D gene: TRBD2; V gene: TRBV9; clone size: many; CDR3 DNA: TGTGCCAGCAGCGTAGTATGGACTAGCGGGAGTAGTTACGAGCAGTACTTC; CDR3 protein: CASSVVWTSGSSYEQYF
J gene: TRBJ1-2; D gene: -; V gene: TRBV3-1; clone size: many; CDR3 DNA: TGTGCCAGCAGCCAAGGGCTGACCCAGAATAACTATGGCTACACCTTC; CDR3 protein: CASSQGLTQNNYGYTF
J gene: TRBJ1-1; D gene: -; V gene: TRBV29-1; clone size: -; CDR3 DNA: TGCAGCGTTGATGGGGGGTATGAAGCTTTCTTT; CDR3 protein: CSVDGGYEAFF
J gene: TRBJ1-1; D gene: TRBD1; V gene: TRBV28; clone size: many; CDR3 DNA: TGTGCCAGCAGTTCAGGGGGGGGGGAGAACACTGAAGCTTTCTTT; CDR3 protein: CASSSGGGENTEAFF
J gene: TRBJ2-7; D gene: -; V gene: TRBV11-2; clone size: many; CDR3 DNA: TGTGCCAGCACCGTAAGGGGGGCTACGTCCTACGAGCAGTACTTC; CDR3 protein: CASTVRGATSYEQYF
J gene: TRBJ2-1; D gene: TRBD2; V gene: TRBV7-3; clone size: -; CDR3 DNA: TGTGCCAGCAGCTTAACGTCTAGCGGGAGGGCGGGAGAGCAGTTCTTC; CDR3 protein: CASSLTSSGRAGEQFF
J gene: TRBJ2-7; D gene: -; V gene: TRBV9; clone size: many; CDR3 DNA: TGTGCCAGCAGCCGGAGACTAGTAAGCGAGCAGTACTTC; CDR3 protein: CASSRRLVSEQYF
J gene: TRBJ2-1; D gene: -; V gene: TRBV24-1; clone size: -; CDR3 DNA: TGTGCCACCAGTGATTTGAGAACACTAAAGCAGTTCTTC; CDR3 protein: CATSDLRTLKQFF
J gene: TRBJ1-1; D gene: -; V gene: TRBV4-1; clone size: -; CDR3 DNA: TGCGCCAGCAGCCAAGATTACGACAGGAAGAGGGACTTGAACACTGAAGCTTTCTTT; CDR3 protein: CASSQDYDRKRDLNTEAFF
J gene: TRBJ2-5; D gene: -; V gene: TRBV9; clone size: many; CDR3 DNA: TGTGCCAGCAGCGTAGCTTACACTACCCAAGAGACCCAGTACTTC; CDR3 protein: CASSVAYTTQETQYF
J gene: TRBJ1-4; D gene: TRBD1; V gene: TRBV7-8; clone size: -; CDR3 DNA: TGTGCCAGCAGCTTAGCGGGGGGGGTCGGGACAGGGAATGAAAAACTGTTTTTT; CDR3 protein: CASSLAGGVGTGNEKLFF
J gene: TRBJ1-1; D gene: -; V gene: TRBV7-9; clone size: -; CDR3 DNA: TGTGCCAGCAGGGCAAGGGGGACCCGGGGGGCGCGGGACACTGAAGCTTTCTTT; CDR3 protein: CASRARGTRGARDTEAFF
J gene: TRBJ2-1; D gene: TRBD2; V gene: TRBV10-3; clone size: few; CDR3 DNA: TGTGCCATCAGCTTATCAAGCGGGAGAAAGGACAATGAGCAGTTCTTC; CDR3 protein: CAISLSSGRKDNEQFF
J gene: TRBJ2-7; D gene: TRBD2; V gene: TRBV5-1; clone size: many; CDR3 DNA: TGCGCCAGCAGCTTGGCTCCGACTAGCGGGAGGATCTCCTACGAGCAGTACTTC; CDR3 protein: CASSLAPTSGRISYEQYF
J gene: TRBJ1-2; D gene: -; V gene: TRBV2; clone size: few; CDR3 DNA: TGTGCCAGCAGTCCCCCCTTTGGGTCCTATGGCTACACCTTC; CDR3 protein: CASSPPFGSYGYTF
J gene: TRBJ2-3; D gene: -; V gene: TRBV6-2/TRBV6-3; clone size: few; CDR3 DNA: TGTGCCACCAACTTCCTGGCAGGCACAGATACGCAGTATTTT; CDR3 protein: CATNFLAGTDTQYF
J gene: TRBJ2-7; D gene: TRBD1; V gene: TRBV12-3/TRBV12-4; clone size: many; CDR3 DNA: TGTGCCAGCAGTTTCGACAGGGCCCCTTCCTACGAGCAGTACTTC; CDR3 protein: CASSFDRAPSYEQYF
J gene: TRBJ1-1; D gene: -; V gene: TRBV30; clone size: few; CDR3 DNA: TGTGCCTGGAGTGTACTCGGGGGGGACACTGAAGCTTTCTTT; CDR3 protein: CAWSVLGGDTEAFF
J gene: TRBJ1-1; D gene: -; V gene: TRBV11-3; clone size: many; CDR3 DNA: TGTGCCAGCAGCTTACCGCCCGCCACTGAAGCTTTCTTT; CDR3 protein: CASSLPPATEAFF
J gene: TRBJ1-2; D gene: TRBD1; V gene: TRBV9; clone size: -; CDR3 DNA: TGTGCCAGCAGCCCACGGGACAGTCATAACTATGGCTACACCTTC; CDR3 protein: CASSPRDSHNYGYTF
J gene: TRBJ2-1; D gene: -; V gene: TRBV25-1; clone size: -; CDR3 DNA: TGTGCCAGCAGTGAATATCTCCTCGGGACGTACAATGAGCAGTTCTTC; CDR3 protein: CASSEYLLGTYNEQFF
J gene: TRBJ1-5; D gene: TRBD1; V gene: TRBV20-1; clone size: many; CDR3 DNA: TGCAGTGCTAGTAAAACCGGGACAGGGGCCCGGGGCAGGCAGCCCCAGCATTTT; CDR3 protein: CSASKTGTGARGRQPQHF
J gene: TRBJ2-3; D gene: -; V gene: TRBV2; clone size: many; CDR3 DNA: TGTGCCAGCACGGGCAGGGAAGCGCAGTATTTT; CDR3 protein: CASTGREAQYF
J gene: TRBJ2-1; D gene: TRBD1; V gene: TRBV28; clone size: many; CDR3 DNA: TGTGCCAGCAGTCCTGGGACAGCAAAGAGCTCCTACAATGAGCAGTTCTTC; CDR3 protein: CASSPGTAKSSYNEQFF
J gene: TRBJ1-5; D gene: -; V gene: TRBV4-2; clone size: many; CDR3 DNA: TGTGCCAGCAGCCAAGACTCAGGGGTAGATCAGCCCCAGCATTTT; CDR3 protein: CASSQDSGVDQPQHF
J gene: TRBJ2-7; D gene: TRBD1; V gene: TRBV4-3; clone size: few; CDR3 DNA: TGCGCCAGCAGCCAAGAAGGGGGACAGGGGGCCGAGCAGTACTTC; CDR3 protein: CASSQEGGQGAEQYF
J gene: TRBJ2-3; D gene: TRBD2; V gene: TRBV5-4; clone size: -; CDR3 DNA: TGTGCCAGCAGCTTGGATGGTGAGATAGCGGGGGACACAGATACGCAGTATTTT; CDR3 protein: CASSLDGEIAGDTDTQYF
J gene: TRBJ1-1; D gene: -; V gene: TRBV6-1; clone size: many; CDR3 DNA: TGTGCCAGCAGTGAAATAGAGCGGGGAAGGACTGAAGCTTTCTTT; CDR3 protein: CASSEIERGRTEAFF
J gene: TRBJ2-7; D gene: -; V gene: TRBV6-4; clone size: -; CDR3 DNA: TGTGCCAGCAGTGACTCTTGGGGGCATAGCTCCTACGAGCAGTACTTC; CDR3 protein: CASSDSWGHSSYEQYF
J gene: TRBJ2-7; D gene: TRBD1; V gene: TRBV9; clone size: few; CDR3 DNA: TGTGCCAGCAGCGCCAGAGGACAGGGTGGACCTACCGACGAGCAGTACTTC; CDR3 protein: CASSARGQGGPTDEQYF
J gene: TRBJ1-1; D gene: TRBD1; V gene: TRBV5-1; clone size: many; CDR3 DNA: TGCGCCAGCAGCTTCCATGGGACAGCCGTAAACACTGAAGCTTTCTTT; CDR3 protein: CASSFHGTAVNTEAFF
J gene: TRBJ2-1; D gene: TRBD2; V gene: TRBV3-1; clone size: many; CDR3 DNA: TGTGCCAGCAGCCAAGTATTGCTAGCGGGTCCCAATGAGCAGTTCTTC; CDR3 protein: CASSQVLLAGPNEQFF
J gene: TRBJ2-5; D gene: TRBD1; V gene: TRBV9; clone size: few; CDR3 DNA: TGTGCCAGCAGCGTAGGGGACAGGGGGGAGACCCAGTACTTC; CDR3 protein: CASSVGDRGETQYF
J gene: TRBJ2-7; D gene: -; V gene: TRBV28; clone size: many; CDR3 DNA: TGTGCCAGCAGTTTATGGCCAGGGTTGCAGTACTTC; CDR3 protein: CASSLWPGLQYF
J gene: TRBJ1-2; D gene: -; V gene: TRBV5-5; clone size: -; CDR3 DNA: TGTGCCAGCAGCATGGACAACGCTCTCTATGGCTACACCTTC; CDR3 protein: CASSMDNALYGYTF
J gene: TRBJ2-7; D gene: -; V gene: TRBV11-2; clone size: many; CDR3 DNA: TGTGCCAGCAGCTTAGTATCGGGCAGTGGGGGGTACTACGAGCAGTACTTC; CDR3 protein: CASSLVSGSGGYYEQYF
J gene: TRBJ1-1; D gene: -; V gene: TRBV20-1; clone size: -; CDR3 DNA: TGCAGTGCTAAATATTCCCAAAAGGGGCCCAAAGCTTTCTTT; CDR3 protein: CSAKYSQKGPKAFF
J gene: TRBJ2-5; D gene: TRBD1; V gene: TRBV2; clone size: -; CDR3 DNA: TGTGCCAGCAGTGGACAGGGGGCGCGGGAGACCCAGTACTTC; CDR3 protein: CASSGQGARETQYF
J gene: TRBJ1-2; D gene: TRBD1; V gene: TRBV28; clone size: many; CDR3 DNA: TGTGCCAGCAGCCCGACAGGGCTTGGCTATGGCTACACCTTC; CDR3 protein: CASSPTGLGYGYTF